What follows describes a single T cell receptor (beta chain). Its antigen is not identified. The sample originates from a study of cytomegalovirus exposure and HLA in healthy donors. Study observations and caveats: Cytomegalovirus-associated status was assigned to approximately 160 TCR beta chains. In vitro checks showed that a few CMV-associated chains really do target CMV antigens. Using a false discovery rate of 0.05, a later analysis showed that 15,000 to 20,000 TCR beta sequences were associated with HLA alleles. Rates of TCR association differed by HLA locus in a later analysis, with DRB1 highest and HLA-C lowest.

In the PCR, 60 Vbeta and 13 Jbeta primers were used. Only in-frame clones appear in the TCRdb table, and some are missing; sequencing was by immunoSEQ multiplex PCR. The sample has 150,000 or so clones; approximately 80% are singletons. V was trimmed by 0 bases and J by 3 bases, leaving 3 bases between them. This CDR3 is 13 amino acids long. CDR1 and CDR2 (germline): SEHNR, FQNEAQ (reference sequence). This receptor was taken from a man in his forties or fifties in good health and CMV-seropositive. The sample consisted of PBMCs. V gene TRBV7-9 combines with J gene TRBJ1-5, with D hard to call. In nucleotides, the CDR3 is TGTGCCAGCAGCTTAGCCCTCAATCAGCCCCAGCATTTT. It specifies CASSLALNQPQHF.